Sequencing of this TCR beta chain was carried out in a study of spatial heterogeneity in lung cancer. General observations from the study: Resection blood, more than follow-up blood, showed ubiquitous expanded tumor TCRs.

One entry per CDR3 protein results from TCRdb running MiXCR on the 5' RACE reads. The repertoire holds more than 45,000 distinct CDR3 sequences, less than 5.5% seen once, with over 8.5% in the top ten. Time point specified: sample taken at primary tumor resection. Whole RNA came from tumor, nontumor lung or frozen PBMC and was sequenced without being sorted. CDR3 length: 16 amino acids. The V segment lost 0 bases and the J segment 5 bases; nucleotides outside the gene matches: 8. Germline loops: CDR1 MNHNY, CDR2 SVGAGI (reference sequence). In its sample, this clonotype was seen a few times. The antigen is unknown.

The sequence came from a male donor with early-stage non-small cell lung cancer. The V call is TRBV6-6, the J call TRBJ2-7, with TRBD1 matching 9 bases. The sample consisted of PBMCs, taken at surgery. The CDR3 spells CASSYSSGTGRNEQYF. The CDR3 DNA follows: TGTGCCAGCAGTTACTCGTCCGGGACAGGGCGGAACGAGCAGTACTTC.